The present entry profiles one TCR beta chain with its context. Expressed TCRB transcripts got sequenced, as all isolated RNA was reverse transcribed. Profiling relied on immunoSEQ multiplex PCR, and the TCRdb table lists in-frame clones only, not all of them. The sample yields 900,000 or so clones, about 17% seen once. The V end was cut by 7 bases, the J end by 10 bases, with 14 bases between. This CDR3 region has 11 residues. Germline values: CDR1 DFQATT, CDR2 SNEGSKA (reference sequence). This entry comes from a study of beta chain features in type 1 diabetes. Specimen: naive CD4+ T cells from blood. The TCR was taken from a young woman in good health. J is TRBJ2-1 and V is TRBV20-1; D gene unclear. The CDR3: CSVSGRLEQFF. The CDR3 nucleotides are TGCAGTGTAAGTGGGCGGTTAGAGCAGTTCTTC.